This T cell receptor beta chain was sequenced during a study of blood T cell repertoires in COVID-19. For the study at large: The analysed material was cDNA or gDNA that came from T cells, B-cell-depleted T cells, or PBMCs.

Authors' data handling: Reference gene primer amplification yielded estimated nucleated cell counts. TCRdb keeps only in-frame clones here, not all; method: immunoSEQ multiplex PCR. D and trimming come from the DNA, and the V and J calls and clone size come from that table. Of over 200,000 clones in the sample, about four fifths are singletons; the top ten hold 8.9%. The study recruited people aged roughly 18 to 95 years across 24 US areas. Cohorts were determined from participant-reported clinical history. The CDR3 totals 17 residues. Between the trimmed V and J ends, which lost 5 bases and 4 bases, there was a span of 18 bases. The germline gives CDR1 SGHDN, CDR2 FVKESK.

The receptor was derived from a woman aged 45-65 years with acute COVID-19. This chain links TRBV14 with TRBJ1-6; D may be TRBD1 (5 bases). The sample was PBMCs or T cells enriched from blood (not recorded which). The CDR3 loop is CASSGYTGVLYNSPLHF. CDR3 coding DNA: TGTGCCAGCAGCGGATACACAGGAGTCTTGTATAATTCACCCCTCCACTTT.